These 30 T cell receptor beta chains came from one sample sequenced in a study of cytomegalovirus exposure and HLA in healthy donors. Repertoires were generated with immunoSEQ multiplex PCR, while TCRdb's copy carries only in-frame clones and drops some. The table shows around 140,000 clones, with over 90% occurring only once. Sequencing was performed on PBMCs. These receptors were obtained from a man aged 18 to 29 in good health and CMV-seropositive.

The genes are TRBV5-6 and TRBJ2-3; tentative D call: TRBD1 (6 bases). Germline V gives CDR1 SGHDT, CDR2 YYEEEE. This CDR3 is 18 amino acids long. The germline V and J ends were trimmed by 0 bases and 0 bases, with 17 bases remaining between them. CDR3 sequence reads: CASSLEGVDGLSTDTQYF. The CDR3 nucleotides are TGTGCCAGCAGCTTGGAGGGGGTCGACGGACTTAGCACAGATACGCAGTATTTT. Together with reference TRBV5-6 and TRBJ2-3, the CDR3 gives the full variable domain: DAGVTQSPTHLIKTRGQQVTLRCSPKSGHDTVSWYQQALGQGPQFIFQYYEEEERQRGNFPDRFSGHQFPNYSSELNVNALLLGDSALYLCASSLEGVDGLSTDTQYFGPGTRLTVL.

The chain combines TRBV2 with TRBJ1-1; D gene unclear. The V end was cut by 2 bases, the J end by 3 bases, with 7 bases between. Germline V gene sequence: CDR1 SNHLY, CDR2 FYNNEI. The CDR3 totals 13 residues. The CDR3 spells CASSEFLDTEAFF. The CDR3 DNA reads TGTGCCAGCAGTGAATTTCTTGACACTGAAGCTTTCTTT.

V usage is TRBV10-3 and J usage is TRBJ2-6; 9 positions agree with TRBD1. The V segment lost 6 bases and the J segment 1 base; nucleotides outside the gene matches: 13. Per germline, CDR1 ENHRY and CDR2 SYGVKD. The CDR3 runs 19 residues. The CDR3 region is CAISSLRQGGYSGANVLTF. The DNA for the CDR3 is TGTGCCATCAGCTCCTTACGACAGGGGGGATATTCTGGGGCCAACGTCCTGACTTTC.

The CDR3 DNA sequence: TGTGCCAGCAGCTTTGGGAGTTTGCCCCCCAATGAGCAGTTCTTC. Amino acid sequence: CASSFGSLPPNEQFF. The chain has TRBV7-2 and TRBJ2-1, with D possibly TRBD2 on 5 matching bases. Germline V gene data show CDR1 as SGHTA and CDR2 as FQGNSA. V dropped 3 bases and J dropped 6 bases, with 15 bases sitting between them. This CDR3 region has 15 residues.

The V gene is TRBV2, the J gene TRBJ1-3; 8 nucleotides match TRBD1. Losses at the gene ends were 4 bases for V and 0 bases for J; bases not matched to a gene: 5. CDR1 is SNHLY and CDR2 is FYNNEI in the germline V gene. This CDR3 is built from 16 residues. CDR3 protein: CASSGRTGHSGNTIYF. The DNA of the CDR3 is TGTGCCAGCAGTGGACGGACAGGGCACTCTGGAAACACCATATATTTT.

Details on this clone: Compared with germline, one end of the junction differs, possibly owing to a read error. The rearrangement uses TRBV29-1 and TRBJ2-7, with 8 bases fitting TRBD2. The CDR3 contains 14 residues. CDR1 is SQVTM, CDR2 ANQGSEA, per germline. The CDR3 DNA follows: TGCAGCGTTGAATATCCCCAAAATAGCGGGGTCCTGGTCTTC. The encoded protein is CSVEYPQNSGVLVF.

The chain has TRBV5-1 and TRBJ1-2; 10 bases are shared with TRBD1. This CDR3 is 15 amino acids long. Germline V gene lookup returns CDR1 SGHRS and CDR2 YFSETQ. With 0 bases clipped from V and 5 bases from J, the junction kept 4 bases outside the gene matches. CDR3 sequence: CASSLAGTGVYGYTF. The DNA of the CDR3 is TGCGCCAGCAGCTTGGCGGGGACAGGGGTTTATGGCTACACCTTC.

V gene TRBV10-3 combines with J gene TRBJ2-7, with TRBD2 matching 12 bases. Germline CDR1 ENHRY, CDR2 SYGVKD. The length of the CDR3 is 19 residues. V shed 0 bases, J shed 3 bases, and the junction held 12 bases outside the gene matches. The CDR3 DNA follows: TGTGCCATCAGTGAGTCGAAGCTAGCGGGAGGGAAGGTTGTCTACGAGCAGTACTTC. Its translation: CAISESKLAGGKVVYEQYF.

The chain couples TRBV29-1 to TRBJ2-7; TRBD2 aligns across 7 bases. Per the germline V gene, CDR1 is SQVTM and CDR2 is ANQGSEA. The CDR3 totals 16 residues. Losses at the gene ends were 4 bases for V and 6 bases for J; bases not matched to a gene: 18. The CDR3 spells CSVGVDLGRAALEQYF. The CDR3 nucleotides read TGCAGCGTTGGGGTTGATCTGGGGAGGGCCGCCCTCGAGCAGTACTTC.

The V call is TRBV5-4, the J call TRBJ2-5; perhaps TRBD1 as D (7 bases). Germline values: CDR1 SGHNT, CDR2 YYREEE (reference sequence). This CDR3 contains 13 residues. V shed 4 bases and J shed 5 bases, with 12 bases lying between them. The CDR3 protein is CASSPQGGETQYF. CDR3 nucleotide sequence: TGTGCCAGCAGCCCCCAGGGGGGCGAGACCCAGTACTTC.

This clone appeared once. V is TRBV28 and J is TRBJ1-4; 9 bases fit TRBD1. Germline CDR1 reads MDHEN; CDR2 reads SYDVKM. This CDR3 is built from 16 residues. The junction had 10 bases not matched to a gene; V was cut back by 7 bases and J by 4 bases. CDR3 loop: CASTRTGELLNEKLFF. The CDR3 DNA follows: TGTGCCAGCACTCGGACAGGGGAGCTCCTTAATGAAAAACTGTTTTTT.

This clone was detected only once. For the CDR3, the DNA is TGTGCCAGCAGCGTAACGAGCGGGACTAGCGGGGGTAATGAGCAGTTCTTC. This codes for CASSVTSGTSGGNEQFF. The genes are TRBV9 and TRBJ2-1, with 14 bases identical to TRBD2. Germline V gene data show CDR1 as SGDLS and CDR2 as YYNGEE. The CDR3 sequence is 17 residues long. The J segment lost 7 bases and the V segment lost 1 base, leaving 7 bases of the junction unmatched.

This chain links TRBV15 with TRBJ2-2; weak D call: TRBD2 (6 bases). Trimming stripped 0 bases from V and 3 bases from J, with 8 bases between. This CDR3 region has 15 residues. Germline values: CDR1 LNHNV, CDR2 YYDKDF (reference sequence). The CDR3 loop reads CATSRDPGDTGELFF. CDR3 sequence (DNA): TGTGCCACCAGCAGAGATCCGGGGGACACCGGGGAGCTGTTTTTT.

This clone was counted once. V gene TRBV5-1 combines with J gene TRBJ2-7; D possibly corresponds to TRBD1 (5 bases). Germline CDR1 and CDR2: SGHRS and YFSETQ. Trimming removed 0 bases at V and 4 bases at J, with 8 bases between. The CDR3 has 13 residues. As DNA, the CDR3 is TGCGCCAGCAGCTTGGGGGGCGGTTACGAGCAGTACTTC. Translated: CASSLGGGYEQYF.

The rearrangement uses TRBV5-1 and TRBJ1-2; perhaps TRBD1 as D (6 bases). Trimming took 2 bases from V and 0 from J, leaving 11 bases between them. The CDR3 loop spans 15 amino acids. Germline CDR1 is SGHRS and CDR2 is YFSETQ. This CDR3 reads CASSLGQTSNYGYTF. The CDR3 nucleotides are TGCGCCAGCAGCTTAGGACAGACCTCTAACTATGGCTACACCTTC.

V usage is TRBV11-3 and J usage is TRBJ2-5; 10 bases are shared with TRBD2. V lost 5 bases to trimming and J lost 4 bases; unmatched junction nucleotides: 7. The germline V gene has CDR1 SGHNT and CDR2 YENEEA. This CDR3 has 15 amino acids. The CDR3 region has the DNA TGTGCCAGCAGCCTTACTAGCGGGATGGGAGAGACCCAGTACTTC. It codes for CASSLTSGMGETQYF.

The genes are TRBV4-1 and TRBJ1-5, with 11 bases identical to TRBD1. The CDR3 spans 18 residues. V shed 0 bases and J 6 bases; nucleotides not matched to a gene: 10. Germline V lookup: CDR1 MGHRA, CDR2 YSYEKL. The CDR3, as DNA: TGCGCCAGCAGCCAAGAGTGGACAGGGGGCTTGTCGGGTCAGCCCCAGCATTTT. Protein sequence: CASSQEWTGGLSGQPQHF.

The CDR3 loop is CATSRDLRNTEAFF. The CDR3 nucleotides read TGTGCCACCAGCAGAGACCTCCGGAACACTGAAGCTTTCTTT. The chain has TRBV15 and TRBJ1-1; no reliable D call. V lost 0 bases to trimming and J lost 1 base, with 6 bases between them. In germline, CDR1 is LNHNV, CDR2 YYDKDF (reference sequence). This CDR3 region has 14 residues.

The chain carries TRBV7-8 and TRBJ2-7; possible D gene TRBD1, 6 bases. V was clipped by 0 bases and J by 4 bases, with 10 bases between them. The CDR3 consists of 14 residues. Germline V CDR1 and CDR2: SGHVS, FQNEAQ. DNA for the CDR3: TGTGCCAGCAGCTTAGCGGTAGGGGGTTACGAGCAGTACTTC. Encoded protein: CASSLAVGGYEQYF.

This chain joins TRBV28 and TRBJ2-5; D is perhaps TRBD2 (7 bases). The germline CDR1 and CDR2 sequences are MDHEN and SYDVKM. V was shortened by 4 bases and J by 6 bases, with 15 bases between the two germline ends. This CDR3 is 14 amino acids long. CDR3 region: CASSSPGGAKTQYF. The CDR3, as DNA: TGTGCCAGCAGTTCCCCGGGGGGCGCGAAGACCCAGTACTTC.

The rearrangement links TRBV19 to TRBJ1-4, with D tentatively TRBD1 (6 bases). The germline V gene encodes CDR1 LNHDA and CDR2 SQIVND (reference sequence). The V gene lost 6 bases and the J gene lost 6 bases, with 11 bases spanning the gap. The CDR3 sequence is 13 residues long. Written as DNA, the CDR3 is TGTGCCAGTAGGATGGACAGCTATGAAAAACTGTTTTTT. It codes for CASRMDSYEKLFF.

The rearrangement links TRBV7-6 to TRBJ2-2; 13 nucleotides agree with TRBD2. The J segment lost 5 bases and the V segment lost 1 base, leaving 1 base of the junction unmatched. In germline, CDR1 is SGHVS, CDR2 FNYEAQ. The CDR3 totals 16 residues. CDR3 bases: TGTGCCAGCAGCTTAGGGACTAGCGGGAGAACCGGGGAGCTGTTTTTT. Translated, it gives CASSLGTSGRTGELFF.

This chain connects TRBV5-1 to TRBJ2-7, with 10 bases lining up with TRBD1. V shed 4 bases and J 2 bases; nucleotides not matched to a gene: 3. The CDR3 has 14 residues. Germline CDR1 SGHRS, CDR2 YFSETQ. As DNA, the CDR3 is TGCGCCAGCAGCCATGGGACAGGGGCCTACGAGCAGTACTTC. Protein: CASSHGTGAYEQYF.

This rearrangement joins TRBV30 to TRBJ1-2, with D possibly matching TRBD1 (5 bases). The length of the CDR3 is 15 residues. V was cut by 2 bases and J by 5 bases, with 18 bases left in between. Germline loops: CDR1 GTSNPN, CDR2 SVGIG (reference sequence). Written as DNA, the CDR3 is TGTGCCTGGAGTTTTGCCGGGACTGAACTATATGGCTACACCTTC. Translated: CAWSFAGTELYGYTF.

The chain uses TRBV5-4 and TRBJ2-5; D is unclear. V gave up 4 bases and J gave up 1 base, with 11 bases separating them. In germline, CDR1 is SGHNT, CDR2 YYREEE (reference sequence). This CDR3 contains 14 residues. CDR3: CASSPIPTQETQYF. The CDR3, as DNA: TGTGCCAGCAGCCCCATCCCTACCCAAGAGACCCAGTACTTC.

For the CDR3, the DNA is TGTGCCAGCCTAAAGGGACAGGGCAGATCGGGGGAGCTGTTTTTT. Residues: CASLKGQGRSGELFF. This chain connects TRBV2 to TRBJ2-2; the match to TRBD1 covers 9 bases. The germline CDR1 and CDR2 sequences are SNHLY and FYNNEI. The trim removed 8 bases at V and 8 bases at J, leaving 12 bases unmatched. The CDR3 loop spans 15 amino acids.

V usage is TRBV5-1 and J usage is TRBJ1-1; 11 bases are a match to TRBD1. The junction had 8 bases not matched to a gene; V was cut back by 1 base and J by 6 bases. This CDR3 has 16 residues. The germline CDR1 and CDR2 sequences are SGHRS and YFSETQ. CDR3 nucleotide sequence: TGCGCCAGCAGCTTGCGATTAGGACAGGGGGCATCTGAAGCTTTCTTT. It is translated as CASSLRLGQGASEAFF. Using reference TRBV5-1 and TRBJ1-1 for the parts outside the CDR3, the full variable domain is KAGVTQTPRYLIKTRGQQVTLSCSPISGHRSVSWYQQTPGQGLQFLFEYFSETQRNKGNFPGRFSGRQFSNSRSEMNVSTLELGDSALYLCASSLRLGQGASEAFFGQGTRLTVV.

The chain has TRBV13 and TRBJ1-1; 8 nucleotides agree with TRBD1. The trim removed 5 bases at V and 3 bases at J, leaving 2 bases unmatched. Looked up from germline, CDR1 is PRHDT and CDR2 is FYEKMQ (reference sequence). The CDR3 has 13 amino acids. CDR3 residues: CASSGQGHTEAFF. CDR3 in DNA: TGTGCCAGCAGCGGACAGGGACACACTGAAGCTTTCTTT.

This chain links TRBV28 with TRBJ2-7; D call uncertain. Germline CDR1 reads MDHEN; CDR2 reads SYDVKM. V was cut by 8 bases and J by 2 bases, with 19 bases left in between. CDR3 length: 15 residues. The CDR3 region is CASGEKTNPTYEQYF. CDR3 DNA: TGTGCCAGCGGAGAAAAGACGAACCCGACCTACGAGCAGTACTTC.

The chain couples TRBV27 to TRBJ2-1; 14 bases line up with TRBD2. Germline CDR1 is MNHEY and CDR2 is SMNVEV (reference sequence). J gave up 7 bases and V 6 bases, and 11 bases lay outside the gene matches. The CDR3 sequence is 17 residues long. The CDR3 DNA reads as TGTGCCAGCAGCCTTCGACTAGCGGGAGGGCCGGGGAATGAGCAGTTCTTC. Encoded protein: CASSLRLAGGPGNEQFF.